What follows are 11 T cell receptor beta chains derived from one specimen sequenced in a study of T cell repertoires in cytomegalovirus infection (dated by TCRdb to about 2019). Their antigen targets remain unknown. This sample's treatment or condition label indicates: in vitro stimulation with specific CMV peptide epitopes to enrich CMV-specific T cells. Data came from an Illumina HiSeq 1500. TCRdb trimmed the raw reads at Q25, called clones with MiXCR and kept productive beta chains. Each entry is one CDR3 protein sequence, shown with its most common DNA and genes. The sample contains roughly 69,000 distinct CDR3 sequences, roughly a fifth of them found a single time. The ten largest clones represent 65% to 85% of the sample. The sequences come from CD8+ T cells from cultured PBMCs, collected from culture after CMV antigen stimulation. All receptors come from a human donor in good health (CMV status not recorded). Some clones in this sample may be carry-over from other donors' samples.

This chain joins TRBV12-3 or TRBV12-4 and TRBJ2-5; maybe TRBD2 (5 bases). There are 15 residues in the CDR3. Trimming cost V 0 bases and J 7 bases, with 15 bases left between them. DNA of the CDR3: TGTGCCAGCAGTTTAGCCGGGGATGGATGGGTGACCCAGTACTTC. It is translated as CASSLAGDGWVTQYF.

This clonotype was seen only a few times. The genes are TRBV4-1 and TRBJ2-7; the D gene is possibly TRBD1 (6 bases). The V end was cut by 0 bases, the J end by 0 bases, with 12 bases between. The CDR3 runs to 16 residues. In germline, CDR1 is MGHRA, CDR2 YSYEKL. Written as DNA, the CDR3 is TGCGCCAGCAGCCAAGATTGGTACAGGGTCTCCTACGAGCAGTACTTC. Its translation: CASSQDWYRVSYEQYF.

The CDR3 is CASSLGTGFAYEQYF. In DNA, the CDR3 is TGTGCCAGCAGCCTCGGGACAGGGTTTGCCTACGAGCAGTACTTC. The J gene is TRBJ2-7, the V gene TRBV7-9; 9 nucleotides align to TRBD1. V was clipped by 5 bases and J by 2 bases; unmatched bases: 7. CDR1 is SEHNR, CDR2 FQNEAQ, per germline (reference sequence). The CDR3 has 15 amino acids.

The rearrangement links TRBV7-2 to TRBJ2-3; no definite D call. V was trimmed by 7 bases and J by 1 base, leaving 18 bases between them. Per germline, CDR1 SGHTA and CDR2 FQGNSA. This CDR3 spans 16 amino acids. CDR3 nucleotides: TGTGCCAGCACCAAAGGTTTTGGAGTCGGCACAGATACGCAGTATTTT. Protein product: CASTKGFGVGTDTQYF.

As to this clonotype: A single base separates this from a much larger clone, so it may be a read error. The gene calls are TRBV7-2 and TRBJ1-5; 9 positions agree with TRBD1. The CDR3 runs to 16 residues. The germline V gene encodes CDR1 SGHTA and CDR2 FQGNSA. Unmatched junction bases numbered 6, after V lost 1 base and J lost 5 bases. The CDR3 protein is CASSLVGTGQDQPQHF. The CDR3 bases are TGTGCCAGCAGCTTAGTAGGGACAGGGCAAGATCAGCCCCAGCATTTT.

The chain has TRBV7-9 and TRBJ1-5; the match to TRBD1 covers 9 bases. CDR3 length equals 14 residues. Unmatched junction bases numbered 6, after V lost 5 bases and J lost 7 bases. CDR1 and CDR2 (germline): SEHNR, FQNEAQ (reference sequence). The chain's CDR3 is CASSLGQGSQPQHF. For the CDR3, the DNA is TGTGCCAGCAGCCTGGGACAGGGAAGCCAGCCCCAGCATTTT.

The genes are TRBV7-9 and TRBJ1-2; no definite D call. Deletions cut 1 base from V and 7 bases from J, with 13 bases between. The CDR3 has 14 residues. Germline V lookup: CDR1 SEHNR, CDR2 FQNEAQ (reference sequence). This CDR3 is CASSLGGGIRGYTF. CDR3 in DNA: TGTGCCAGCAGCTTAGGAGGTGGCATACGTGGCTACACCTTC.

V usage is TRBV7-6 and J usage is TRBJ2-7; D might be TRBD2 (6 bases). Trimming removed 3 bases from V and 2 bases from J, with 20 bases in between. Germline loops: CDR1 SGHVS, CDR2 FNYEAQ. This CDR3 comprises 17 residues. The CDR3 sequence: CASSLGQPGTGAYEQYF. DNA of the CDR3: TGTGCCAGCAGCTTGGGGCAGCCCGGGACGGGAGCCTACGAGCAGTACTTC.

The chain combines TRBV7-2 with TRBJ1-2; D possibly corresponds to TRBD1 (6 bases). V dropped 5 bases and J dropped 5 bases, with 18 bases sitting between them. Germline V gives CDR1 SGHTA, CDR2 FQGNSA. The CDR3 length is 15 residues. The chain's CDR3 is CASSPQTGGPYGYTF. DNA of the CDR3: TGTGCCAGCAGCCCCCAGACAGGCGGACCGTATGGCTACACCTTC.

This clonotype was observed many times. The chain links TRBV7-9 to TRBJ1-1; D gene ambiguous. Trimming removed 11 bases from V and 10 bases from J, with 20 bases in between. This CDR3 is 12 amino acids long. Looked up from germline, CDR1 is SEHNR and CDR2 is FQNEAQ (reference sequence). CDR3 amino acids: CAYLRSPEGAFF. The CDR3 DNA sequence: TGTGCCTATTTGAGGTCCCCCGAGGGAGCTTTCTTT.

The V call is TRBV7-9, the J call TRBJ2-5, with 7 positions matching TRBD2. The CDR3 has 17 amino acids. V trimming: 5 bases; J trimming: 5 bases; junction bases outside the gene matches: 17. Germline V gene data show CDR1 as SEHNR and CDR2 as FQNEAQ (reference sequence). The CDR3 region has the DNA TGTGCCAGCAGCCCCAGAATCGGACTAGAGGGTGGGGAGACCCAGTACTTC. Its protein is CASSPRIGLEGGETQYF.